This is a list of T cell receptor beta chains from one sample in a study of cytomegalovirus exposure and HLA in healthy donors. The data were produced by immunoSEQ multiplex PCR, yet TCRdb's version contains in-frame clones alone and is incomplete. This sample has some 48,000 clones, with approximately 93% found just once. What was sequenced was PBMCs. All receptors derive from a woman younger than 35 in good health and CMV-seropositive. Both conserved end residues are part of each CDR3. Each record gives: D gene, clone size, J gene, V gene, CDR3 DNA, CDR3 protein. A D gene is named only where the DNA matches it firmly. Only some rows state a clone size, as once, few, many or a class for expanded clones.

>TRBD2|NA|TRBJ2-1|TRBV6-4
TGTGCCAGCAGTGGACTAGCGGGAGGCAATGAGCAGTTCTTC
CASSGLAGGNEQFF
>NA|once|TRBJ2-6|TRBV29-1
TGCAGCGTAGAGGCAGGGGGGTCTGGGGCCAACGTCCTGACTTTC
CSVEAGGSGANVLTF
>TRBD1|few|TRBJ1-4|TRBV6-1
TGTGCCAGCAGTGAATACCCGGGACAGGGTAATGAAAAACTGTTTTTT
CASSEYPGQGNEKLFF
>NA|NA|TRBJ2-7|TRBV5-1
TGCGCCAGCAGCTTGGTTGGTGCGAGTCTCGAGCAGTACTTC
CASSLVGASLEQYF
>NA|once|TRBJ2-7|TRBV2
TGTGCCAGCAGTGAAGTTTTAGGGGACTACGAGCAGTACTTC
CASSEVLGDYEQYF
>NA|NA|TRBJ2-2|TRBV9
TGTGCCAGCAGCGGGACAGCTAACACCGGGGAGCTGTTTTTT
CASSGTANTGELFF
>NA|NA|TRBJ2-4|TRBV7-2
TGTGCCAGCAGCCTGGGAGACAAAAACATTCAGTACTTC
CASSLGDKNIQYF
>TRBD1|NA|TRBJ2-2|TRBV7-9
TGTGCCAGCACAGGGACAGCCAACACCGGGGAGCTGTTTTTT
CASTGTANTGELFF
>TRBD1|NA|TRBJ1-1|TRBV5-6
TGTGCCAGCAGCTTGGGGGGGACAGGGCCCATGAACACTGAAGCTTTCTTT
CASSLGGTGPMNTEAFF
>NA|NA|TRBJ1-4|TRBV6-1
TGTGCCAGCAGTTCAGGGGAGAGTGAAAAACTGTTTTTT
CASSSGESEKLFF
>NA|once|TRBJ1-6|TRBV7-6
TGTGCCAGCAGAAAAAGTCACAGTCTAAATTCACCCCTCCACTTT
CASRKSHSLNSPLHF
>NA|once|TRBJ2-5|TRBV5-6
TGTGCCAGCAGCTTGTGGGGCCGCCAAGAGACCCAGTACTTC
CASSLWGRQETQYF
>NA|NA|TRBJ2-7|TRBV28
TGTGCCAGCACCCCACTCCCAGGGCGCGAGCAGTACTTC
CASTPLPGREQYF
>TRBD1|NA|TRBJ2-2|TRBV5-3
TGTGCCAGAAGCCGGACAGGGGGCATCGGGGAGCTGTTTTTT
CARSRTGGIGELFF
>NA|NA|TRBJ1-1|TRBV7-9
TGTGCCAGCAGCTTCCCTCGGGGGGGCGGGAACACTGAAGCTTTCTTT
CASSFPRGGGNTEAFF